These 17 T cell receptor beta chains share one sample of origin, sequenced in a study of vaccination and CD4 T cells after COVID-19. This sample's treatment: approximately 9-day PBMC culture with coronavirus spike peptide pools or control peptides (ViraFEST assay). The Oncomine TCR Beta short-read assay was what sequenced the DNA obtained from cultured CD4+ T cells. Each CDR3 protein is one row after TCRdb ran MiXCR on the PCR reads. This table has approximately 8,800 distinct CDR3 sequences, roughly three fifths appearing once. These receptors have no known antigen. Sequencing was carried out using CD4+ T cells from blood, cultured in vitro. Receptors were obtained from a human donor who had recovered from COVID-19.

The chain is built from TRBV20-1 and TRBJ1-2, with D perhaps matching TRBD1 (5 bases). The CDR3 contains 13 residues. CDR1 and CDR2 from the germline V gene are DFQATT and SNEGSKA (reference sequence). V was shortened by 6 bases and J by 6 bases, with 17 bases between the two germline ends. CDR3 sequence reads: CSAQWTPGDGYTF. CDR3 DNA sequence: TGCAGTGCCCAATGGACACCCGGGGATGGCTACACCTTC.

CDR3 DNA: TGTGCCAGCAGCTTAGTAAGGGTAGGGTCACCCCTCCACTTT. It translates to CASSLVRVGSPLHF. V gene TRBV7-2 combines with J gene TRBJ1-6; no reliable D call. Trimming removed 1 base from V and 10 bases from J, with 11 bases in between. In germline, CDR1 is SGHTA, CDR2 FQGNSA. The length of the CDR3 is 14 residues.

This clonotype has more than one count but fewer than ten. The CDR3 loop reads CASSGSAETQYF. The CDR3 DNA follows: TGTGCCAGCAGTGGTTCGGCAGAGACCCAGTACTTC. The rearrangement links TRBV6-4 to TRBJ2-5; D is ambiguous. CDR1 is MRHNA and CDR2 is SNTAGT in the germline V gene. The CDR3 length is 12 residues. V was pared by 4 bases and J by 4 bases, with 7 bases between.

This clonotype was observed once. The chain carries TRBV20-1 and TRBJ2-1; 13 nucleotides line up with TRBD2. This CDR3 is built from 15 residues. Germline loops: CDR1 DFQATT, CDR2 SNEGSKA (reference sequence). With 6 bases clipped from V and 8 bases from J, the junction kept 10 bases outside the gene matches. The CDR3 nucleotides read TGCAGTGCCAGGACTAGCGGGAGACGGGGGCATGAGCAGTTCTTC. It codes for CSARTSGRRGHEQFF.

CDR3 sequence: CASSPLGGWVTQYF. The CDR3 bases are TGTGCCAGCAGTCCACTCGGGGGTTGGGTGACCCAGTACTTC. The V call is TRBV27, the J call TRBJ2-5; a weak D match, TRBD2 (6 bases). The germline gives CDR1 MNHEY, CDR2 SMNVEV (reference sequence). V was pared by 5 bases and J by 7 bases, with 17 bases between. This CDR3 region has 14 residues.

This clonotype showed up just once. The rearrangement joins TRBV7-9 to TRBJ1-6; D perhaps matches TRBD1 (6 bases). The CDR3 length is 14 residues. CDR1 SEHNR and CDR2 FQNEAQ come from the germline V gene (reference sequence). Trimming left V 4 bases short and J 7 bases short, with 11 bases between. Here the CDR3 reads CASSWGGGNSPLHF. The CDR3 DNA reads TGTGCCAGCAGCTGGGGAGGGGGGAATTCACCCCTCCACTTT.

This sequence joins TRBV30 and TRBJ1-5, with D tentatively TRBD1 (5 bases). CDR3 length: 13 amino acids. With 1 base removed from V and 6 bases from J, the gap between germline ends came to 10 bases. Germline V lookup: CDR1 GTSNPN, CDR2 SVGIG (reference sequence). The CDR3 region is CAWSGQQRQPQHF. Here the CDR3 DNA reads TGTGCCTGGAGTGGACAGCAACGTCAGCCCCAGCATTTT.

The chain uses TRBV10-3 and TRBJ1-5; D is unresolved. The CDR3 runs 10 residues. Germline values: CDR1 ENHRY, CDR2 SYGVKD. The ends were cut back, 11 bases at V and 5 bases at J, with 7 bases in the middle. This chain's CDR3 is CAAGDQPQHF. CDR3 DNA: TGTGCCGCCGGGGATCAGCCCCAGCATTTT.

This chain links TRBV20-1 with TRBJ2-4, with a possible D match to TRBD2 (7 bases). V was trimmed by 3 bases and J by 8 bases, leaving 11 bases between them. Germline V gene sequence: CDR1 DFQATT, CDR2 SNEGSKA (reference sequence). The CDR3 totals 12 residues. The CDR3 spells CSARKGGDIQYF. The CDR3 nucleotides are TGCAGTGCTAGGAAGGGGGGGGACATTCAGTACTTC.

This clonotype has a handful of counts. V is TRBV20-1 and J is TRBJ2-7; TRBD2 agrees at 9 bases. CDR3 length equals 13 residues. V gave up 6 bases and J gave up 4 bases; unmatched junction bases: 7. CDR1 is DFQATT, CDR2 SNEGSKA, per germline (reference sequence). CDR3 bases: TGCAGTGCCACCAGAAGCGGGGGGTACGAGCAGTACTTC. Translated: CSATRSGGYEQYF.

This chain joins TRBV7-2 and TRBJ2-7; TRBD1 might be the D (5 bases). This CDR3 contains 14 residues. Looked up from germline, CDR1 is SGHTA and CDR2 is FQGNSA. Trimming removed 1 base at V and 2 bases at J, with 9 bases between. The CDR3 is CASSLGGRAYEQYF. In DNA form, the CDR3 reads TGTGCCAGCAGCTTAGGGGGCAGGGCCTACGAGCAGTACTTC.

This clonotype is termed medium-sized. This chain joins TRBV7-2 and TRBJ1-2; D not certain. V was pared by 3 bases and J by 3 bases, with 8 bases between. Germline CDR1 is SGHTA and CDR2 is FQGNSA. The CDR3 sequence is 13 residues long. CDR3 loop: CASSFYSDYGYTF. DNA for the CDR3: TGTGCCAGCAGCTTTTACAGCGACTATGGCTACACCTTC.

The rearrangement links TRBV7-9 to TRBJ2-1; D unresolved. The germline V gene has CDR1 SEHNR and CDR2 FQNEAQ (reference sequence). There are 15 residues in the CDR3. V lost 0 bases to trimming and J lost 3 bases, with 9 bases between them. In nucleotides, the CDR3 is TGTGCCAGCAGCTTAGCGAGTAGGGACTACAATGAGCAGTTCTTC. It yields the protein CASSLASRDYNEQFF.

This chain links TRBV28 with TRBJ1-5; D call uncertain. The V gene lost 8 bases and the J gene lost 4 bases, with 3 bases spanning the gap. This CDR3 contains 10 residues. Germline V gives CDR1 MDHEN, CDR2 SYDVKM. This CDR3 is CASLNQPQHF. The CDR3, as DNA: TGTGCCAGCCTAAATCAGCCCCAGCATTTT.

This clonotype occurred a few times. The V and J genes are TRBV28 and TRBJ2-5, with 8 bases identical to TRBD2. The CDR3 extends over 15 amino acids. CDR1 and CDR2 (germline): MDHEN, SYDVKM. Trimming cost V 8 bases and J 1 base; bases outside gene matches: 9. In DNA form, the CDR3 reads TGTGCCAGCGGTGGGCGCGGGAGGCCCCAAGAGACCCAGTACTTC. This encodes CASGGRGRPQETQYF.

This CDR3 is CSARDPNRDTEAFF. CDR3 DNA: TGCAGTGCTAGAGACCCCAACCGGGACACTGAAGCTTTCTTT. V gene TRBV20-1 combines with J gene TRBJ1-1; D not resolved. The ends were cut back, 0 bases at V and 3 bases at J, with 11 bases in the middle. This CDR3 comprises 14 residues. The germline CDR1 and CDR2 sequences are DFQATT and SNEGSKA (reference sequence).

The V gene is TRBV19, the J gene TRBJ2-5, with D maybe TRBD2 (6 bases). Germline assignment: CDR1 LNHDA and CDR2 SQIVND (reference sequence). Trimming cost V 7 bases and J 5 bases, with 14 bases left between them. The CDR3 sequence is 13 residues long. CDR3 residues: CASTTAGRETQYF. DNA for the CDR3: TGTGCCAGTACCACAGCGGGCAGGGAGACCCAGTACTTC.